This TCR beta chain derives from a study of response to subunit inactivated influenza vaccine. One entry per CDR3 protein, called by TCRdb with MiXCR from the RT-PCR reads. Here the sample spans 500,000 or so distinct CDR3 sequences, 16% being singletons. This clonotype has a handful of counts. This receptor was identified in a man between 45 and 75 years old who received an inactivated influenza vaccine. Specimen: CD4+ T cells sorted from PBMCs, collected 23 to 25 months after vaccination.

Here the CDR3 DNA reads TGTGCCAGCAGCTTTAGCGGGGGGCAATACAATGAGCAGTTCTTC. This gives the protein CASSFSGGQYNEQFF. The chain has TRBV7-2 and TRBJ2-1, with 10 bases aligning to TRBD2. V lost 3 bases to trimming and J lost 4 bases; unmatched junction nucleotides: 3. Germline-derived CDR1 and CDR2 are SGHTA and FQGNSA. This CDR3 comprises 15 residues.